This T cell receptor beta chain appears in the sequencing data of a study of OX40 agonist ivuxolimab in advanced cancers. Study conclusions and caveats: Certain nonresponders additionally had low normalized T-cell clonal expansion. Among the lowest peripheral clonal expansion occurred in 0.1-3.0 mg/kg partial responders.

The table came from immunoSEQ multiplex PCR; TCRdb's copy has only in-frame clones and leaves some out. The data show roughly 60,000 clones, with around 83% seen just once and 25% to 35% held by the top ten. V lost 6 bases and J lost 14, with 20 bases in between. Germline lookup yields CDR1 SQVTM and CDR2 ANQGSEA. This CDR3 region has 12 residues. In regard to this clone: What it binds is not known.

Sequencing used CD4+ or CD8+ T cells sorted from blood, obtained in a trial of the OX40 agonist ivuxolimab. V and J are TRBV29-1 and TRBJ2-1; a weak D match, TRBD2 (6 bases). This clonotype was obtained from an adult with an advanced solid tumor such as melanoma, head and neck, liver or kidney cancer. The CDR3 here is CSVENTGTVEFF. In nucleotides, the CDR3 is TGCAGCGTCGAAAATACCGGGACTGTCGAGTTCTTC.